The subject of this entry is one TCR beta chain. This sample stems from a study of CD4+ T cells in melanoma. Germline lookup yields CDR1 MNHEY and CDR2 SVGAGI. There are 11 residues in the CDR3. With 2 bases removed from V and 8 bases from J, the gap between germline ends came to 6 bases. TCRdb keeps only in-frame clones here, not all; method: immunoSEQ multiplex PCR. The sample gives 15,000 to 20,000 clones, roughly 80% of which show up once; 4.5% to 5.5% is in the top ten. The origin of this receptor is a human donor with melanoma. This chain joins TRBV6-5 and TRBJ1-2; TRBD1 might be the D (5 bases). The sample consisted of cells from a culture (not recorded whether cultured in vitro). CDR3 coding DNA: TGTGCCAGCAGTTACGGGGCGGGCTACACCTTC. Protein sequence: CASSYGAGYTF.